The 22 T cell receptor beta chains below were found in one sample sequenced in a study of identical twins. TCRdb re-derived calls from the 5' RACE reads in MiXCR, one entry per CDR3 protein. There are some 1,600,000 distinct CDR3 sequences in the sample; around 29% occur only once, and around 0.3% lies in the top ten. The sample consisted of cord blood. The origin of the receptors is a newborn girl in good health.

This clonotype has at least ten counts. V usage is TRBV12-3 or TRBV12-4 and J usage is TRBJ2-7, with 7 bases aligning to TRBD2. Trimming cost V 1 base and J 2 bases; bases outside gene matches: 8. This CDR3 has 16 amino acids. The CDR3 bases are TGTGCCAGCAGTTTAGGGTCCGGGGGGAGAACCTACGAGCAGTACTTC. Protein sequence: CASSLGSGGRTYEQYF.

V gene TRBV20-1 combines with J gene TRBJ2-3, with D possibly being TRBD2 (6 bases). This CDR3 contains 14 residues. Trimming cost V 6 bases and J 2 bases, with 15 bases left between them. Germline V gives CDR1 DFQATT, CDR2 SNEGSKA (reference sequence). CDR3 sequence reads: CSAESGRSTDTQYF. Here the CDR3 DNA reads TGCAGTGCAGAGAGCGGGCGGTCCACAGATACGCAGTATTTT.

This chain's CDR3 is CASSLEMAGNQPQHF. The DNA of the CDR3 is TGTGCCAGCAGCTTAGAAATGGCAGGCAATCAGCCCCAGCATTTT. This sequence joins TRBV7-6 and TRBJ1-5; D remains unclear. In germline, CDR1 is SGHVS, CDR2 FNYEAQ. V lost 1 base to trimming and J lost 2 bases, with 9 bases between them. CDR3 size: 15 residues. Together with reference TRBV7-6 and TRBJ1-5, the CDR3 gives the full variable domain: GAGVSQSPRYKVTKRGQDVALRCDPISGHVSLYWYRQALGQGPEFLTYFNYEAQQDKSGLPNDRFSAERPEGSISTLTIQRTEQRDSAMYRCASSLEMAGNQPQHFGDGTRLSIL.

This clonotype was counted between two and nine times. CDR3 DNA: TGCGCCAGCAGCGTCAGGGGGCCCGCAACTAATGAAAAACTGTTTTTT. This translates into CASSVRGPATNEKLFF. The chain is built from TRBV5-1 and TRBJ1-4; 8 positions match TRBD1. The CDR3 length is 16 residues. Germline V gene sequence: CDR1 SGHRS, CDR2 YFSETQ. The trim removed 4 bases at V and 0 bases at J, leaving 5 bases unmatched.

The chain couples TRBV2 to TRBJ1-5, with TRBD1 matching over 7 bases. Losses at the gene ends were 5 bases for V and 0 bases for J; bases not matched to a gene: 13. Germline V lookup: CDR1 SNHLY, CDR2 FYNNEI. This CDR3 has 18 residues. The CDR3 DNA is TGTGCCAGCAGTAAAGACGGTTCAGGGGGGTATAGCAATCAGCCCCAGCATTTT. It encodes CASSKDGSGGYSNQPQHF.

The chain uses TRBV5-1 and TRBJ2-1; D not resolved. The J call may be mistaken, given a closer DNA end match to TRBJ2-7. The germline V gene has CDR1 SGHRS and CDR2 YFSETQ. The CDR3 sequence is 15 residues long. In nucleotides, the CDR3 is TGCGCCAGCAGCTTGGCCGACAACTCCTACAATGAGCAGTACTTC. Its translation: CASSLADNSYNEQYF.

This clonotype has only a few counts. This chain uses TRBV9 with TRBJ1-5, with 7 nucleotides matching TRBD1. From germline, CDR1 is SGDLS and CDR2 YYNGEE. This CDR3 is built from 17 residues. Trimming cost V 3 bases and J 2 bases; bases outside gene matches: 11. The CDR3 coding sequence is TGTGCCAGCAGCGCAGGAATGTCGGGGACAGGCAATCAGCCCCAGCATTTT. The encoded protein is CASSAGMSGTGNQPQHF.

CDR3: CASSEGRQQETQYF. The CDR3 DNA follows: TGTGCCAGCAGTGAAGGGAGACAGCAAGAGACCCAGTACTTC. This chain connects TRBV6-1 to TRBJ2-5, with D possibly being TRBD1 (5 bases). In germline, CDR1 is MNHNS, CDR2 SASEGT. This CDR3 comprises 14 residues. V lost 1 base and J 2 bases, leaving 8 bases between the germline ends.

The chain has TRBV10-3 and TRBJ1-5, with D unresolved. Trimming took off 2 bases at V and 5 bases at J, with 4 bases between the two ends. The CDR3 has 12 amino acids. Germline-derived CDR1 and CDR2 are ENHRY and SYGVKD. The DNA for the CDR3 is TGTGCCATCAGTGAGATAGATCAGCCCCAGCATTTT. It translates to CAISEIDQPQHF.

This clonotype came up a few times. The chain recombines TRBV20-1 with TRBJ2-5; maybe TRBD1 (5 bases). CDR3 length: 11 residues. V was trimmed by 3 bases and J by 8 bases, leaving 10 bases between them. Germline lookup yields CDR1 DFQATT and CDR2 SNEGSKA (reference sequence). CDR3 bases: TGCAGTGCTAGGGACACGGGTACCCAGTACTTC. Amino acids: CSARDTGTQYF.

Concerning this clonotype: One end of the junction does not line up with germline, which may come from a read error. This rearrangement joins TRBV6-5 to TRBJ2-1; 11 bases match TRBD1. Per the germline V gene, CDR1 is MNHEY and CDR2 is SVGAGI. This CDR3 comprises 16 residues. CDR3 amino acids: CASSHSGDRGYNEQFF. The CDR3 bases are TGTGCCAGCAGTCACTCGGGGGACAGGGGGTACAATGAGCAGTTCTTC.

The V gene is TRBV12-3 or TRBV12-4, the J gene TRBJ2-3, with 10 bases identical to TRBD2. V was pared by 6 bases and J by 0 bases, with 6 bases of the junction left unmatched. CDR3 length equals 16 residues. The CDR3 protein is CASSRASGGSTDTQYF. The CDR3, as DNA: TGTGCCAGCAGCCGAGCTAGCGGGGGAAGCACAGATACGCAGTATTTT.

The chain couples TRBV3-1 to TRBJ2-7, with TRBD2 identical over 8 bases. Germline-derived CDR1 and CDR2 are LGHDT and YNNKEL (reference sequence). Losses at the gene ends were 0 bases for V and 7 bases for J; bases not matched to a gene: 17. The CDR3 is made up of 18 amino acids. The CDR3 loop is CASSQESGGPFNPNEQYF. The CDR3 DNA is TGTGCCAGCAGCCAAGAATCGGGAGGGCCATTCAATCCCAATGAGCAGTACTTC.

DNA for the CDR3: TGCAGCGTTGAAGGGCAGGGGAGCTCCTACAATGAGCAGTTCTTC. Residues: CSVEGQGSSYNEQFF. This chain connects TRBV29-1 to TRBJ2-1, with D maybe TRBD1 (6 bases). Looked up from germline, CDR1 is SQVTM and CDR2 is ANQGSEA. The CDR3 has 15 amino acids. Deletions cut 1 base from V and 0 bases from J, with 10 bases between.

This clonotype turned up a few times. V is TRBV5-1 and J is TRBJ2-3; a weak D match, TRBD2 (5 bases). CDR3 size: 17 residues. V dropped 2 bases and J dropped 2 bases, with 18 bases sitting between them. Per the germline V gene, CDR1 is SGHRS and CDR2 is YFSETQ. CDR3 nucleotide sequence: TGCGCCAGCAGCTTCCTGAAACAGACTGACTACACAGATACGCAGTATTTT. Translation: CASSFLKQTDYTDTQYF.

The J gene is TRBJ2-1, the V gene TRBV4-2, with D tentatively TRBD1 or TRBD2 (5 bases each). The end of the DNA fits TRBJ2-7 better, so the J call may be wrong. The CDR3 loop spans 13 amino acids. The germline CDR1 and CDR2 sequences are LGHNA and YNFKEQ. The CDR3 sequence is CASSPGHSNEQYF. As DNA, the CDR3 is TGTGCCAGCAGCCCGGGGCACTCCAATGAGCAGTACTTC.

V is TRBV20-1 and J is TRBJ2-1; D could derive from TRBD1 or TRBD2 (5 bases each). The CDR3 length is 15 residues. V was trimmed by 6 bases and J by 4 bases, leaving 19 bases between them. Germline CDR1 and CDR2: DFQATT and SNEGSKA (reference sequence). The CDR3 bases are TGCAGTGCGGAAAGTCAGGGCCGACTATACAATGAGCAGTTCTTC. Translating gives CSAESQGRLYNEQFF.

This clonotype has just a few counts. The chain recombines TRBV12-3 or TRBV12-4 with TRBJ2-5, with D perhaps matching TRBD2 (5 bases). V gave up 6 bases and J gave up 2 bases, with 10 bases separating them. CDR3 length: 13 residues. CDR3 DNA: TGTGCCAGCAGGAGGACTTTGCAAGAGACCCAGTACTTC. It encodes CASRRTLQETQYF.

The gene calls are TRBV3-1 and TRBJ2-1; D ambiguous. The J call may be wrong; the DNA end is better matched by TRBJ2-7. The CDR3 runs to 15 residues. Germline lookup yields CDR1 LGHDT and CDR2 YNNKEL (reference sequence). CDR3 amino acids: CASSQALWQNNEQYF. DNA for the CDR3: TGTGCCAGCAGCCAAGCTCTTTGGCAGAACAATGAGCAGTACTTC.

The J gene is TRBJ2-6, the V gene TRBV9, with TRBD2 matching over 7 bases. The CDR3 covers 17 residues. J gave up 0 bases and V 0 bases, and 3 bases lay outside the gene matches. In germline, CDR1 is SGDLS, CDR2 YYNGEE. CDR3: CASSVGGGTSGANVLTF. CDR3 bases: TGTGCCAGCAGCGTAGGGGGAGGGACCTCTGGGGCCAACGTCCTGACTTTC.

This clonotype occurred a few times. The chain links TRBV4-2 to TRBJ1-4, with 7 bases lining up with TRBD1. Germline V gives CDR1 LGHNA, CDR2 YNFKEQ. The CDR3 spans 15 residues. V gave up 4 bases and J gave up 2 bases; unmatched junction bases: 4. Written as DNA, the CDR3 is TGTGCCAGCAGCCCACAGGGGTCTACTAATGAAAAACTGTTTTTT. Protein: CASSPQGSTNEKLFF.

This sequence joins TRBV7-9 and TRBJ2-7; the D is unclear. The germline V gene has CDR1 SEHNR and CDR2 FQNEAQ (reference sequence). V dropped 1 base and J dropped 1 base, with 17 bases sitting between them. This CDR3 is built from 17 residues. CDR3 in amino acids: CASSLEYRRKGSYEQYF. In DNA form, the CDR3 reads TGTGCCAGCAGCTTAGAGTATCGGAGAAAAGGTTCCTACGAGCAGTACTTC.